The source of this T cell receptor (beta chain) is a study of identical twins. Overall study results and limits: Fewer insertions marked abundant cord blood beta clonotypes; young adult naive trended weakly, memory not at all. Modelling approaches yielded underestimates of out-of-frame TCR alpha sharing between monozygotic twins.

A word on this clonotype: What it binds is unknown.

V shed 3 bases and J shed 3 bases, with 9 bases lying between them. Germline V gene sequence: CDR1 SGHTA, CDR2 FQGNSA. The length of the CDR3 is 13 residues. One entry per CDR3 protein results from TCRdb running MiXCR on the 5' RACE reads. The data hold a few hundred thousand distinct CDR3 sequences, with over 8.5% observed a single time. Healthy Caucasians supplied all donations. These records were also assigned to another study, of yellow fever vaccine responses in identical twins. That report notes: Twins reportedly mounted vaccine T cell responses that seemed partly convergent, partly personalized.

The sequence was obtained from a young woman in good health. The V and J genes are TRBV7-2 and TRBJ2-7; D unclear. Sequencing was performed on PBMCs. As DNA, the CDR3 is TGTGCCAGCAGCTTCCGAAGGGACTACGAGCAGTACTTC. Amino acid sequence: CASSFRRDYEQYF.